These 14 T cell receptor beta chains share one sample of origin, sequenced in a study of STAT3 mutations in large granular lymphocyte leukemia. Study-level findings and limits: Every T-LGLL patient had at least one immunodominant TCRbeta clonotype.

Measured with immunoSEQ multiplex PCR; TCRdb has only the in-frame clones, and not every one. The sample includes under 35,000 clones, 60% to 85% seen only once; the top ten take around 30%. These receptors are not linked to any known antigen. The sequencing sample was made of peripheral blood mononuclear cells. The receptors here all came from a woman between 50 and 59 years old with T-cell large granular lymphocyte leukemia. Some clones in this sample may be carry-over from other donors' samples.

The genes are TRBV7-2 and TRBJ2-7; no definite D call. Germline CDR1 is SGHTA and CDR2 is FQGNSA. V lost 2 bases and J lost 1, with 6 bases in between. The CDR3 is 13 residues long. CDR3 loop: CASSLSGSYEQYF. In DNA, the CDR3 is TGTGCCAGCAGCTTAAGTGGGTCCTACGAGCAGTACTTC.

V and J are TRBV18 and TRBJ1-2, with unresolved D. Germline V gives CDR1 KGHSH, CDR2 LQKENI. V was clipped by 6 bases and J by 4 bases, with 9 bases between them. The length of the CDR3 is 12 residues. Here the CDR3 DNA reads TGTGCCAGCTCCCCCGACACCTATGGCTACACCTTC. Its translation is CASSPDTYGYTF.

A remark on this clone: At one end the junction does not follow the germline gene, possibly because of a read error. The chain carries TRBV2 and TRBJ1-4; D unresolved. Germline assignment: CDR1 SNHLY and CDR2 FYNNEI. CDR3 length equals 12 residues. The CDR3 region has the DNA TGTGCCAGCAGTGAAGTCAAGGTCTTACCGATTTTT. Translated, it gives CASSEVKVLPIF. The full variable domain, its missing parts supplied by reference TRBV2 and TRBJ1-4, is EPEVTQTPSHQVTQMGQEVILRCVPISNHLYFYWYRQILGQKVEFLVSFYNNEISEKSEIFDDQFSVERPDGSNFTLKIRSTKLEDSAMYFCASSEVKVLPIFGSGTQLSVL.

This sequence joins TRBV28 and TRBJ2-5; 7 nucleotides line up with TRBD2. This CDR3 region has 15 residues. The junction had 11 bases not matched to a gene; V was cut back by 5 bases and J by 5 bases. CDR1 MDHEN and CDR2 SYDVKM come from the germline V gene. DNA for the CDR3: TGTGCCAGCAGTAGTATGGGGGGGTTGTGGGAGACCCAGTACTTC. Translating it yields CASSSMGGLWETQYF.

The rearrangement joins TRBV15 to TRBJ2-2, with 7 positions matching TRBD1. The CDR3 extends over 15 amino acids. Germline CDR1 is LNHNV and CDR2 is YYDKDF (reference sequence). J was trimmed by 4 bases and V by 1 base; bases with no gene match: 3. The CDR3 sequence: CATSRVRQGTGELFF. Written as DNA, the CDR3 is TGTGCCACCAGCAGAGTCCGACAGGGCACCGGGGAGCTGTTTTTT.

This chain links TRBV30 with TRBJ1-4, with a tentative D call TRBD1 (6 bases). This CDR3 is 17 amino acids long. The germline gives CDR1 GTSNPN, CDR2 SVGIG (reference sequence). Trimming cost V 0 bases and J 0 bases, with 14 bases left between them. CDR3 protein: CAWSVFRGASTNEKLFF. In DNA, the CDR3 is TGTGCCTGGAGTGTGTTTCGGGGGGCCTCAACTAATGAAAAACTGTTTTTT.

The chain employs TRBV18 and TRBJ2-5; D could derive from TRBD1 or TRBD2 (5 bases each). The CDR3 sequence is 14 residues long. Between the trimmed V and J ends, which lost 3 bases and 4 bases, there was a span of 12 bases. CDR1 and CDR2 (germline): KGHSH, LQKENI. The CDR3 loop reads CASSPMGDRETQYF. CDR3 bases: TGTGCCAGCTCACCGATGGGAGACAGAGAGACCCAGTACTTC. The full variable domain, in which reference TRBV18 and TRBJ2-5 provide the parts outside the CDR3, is NAGVMQNPRHLVRRRGQEARLRCSPMKGHSHVYWYRQLPEEGLKFMVYLQKENIIDESGMPKERFSAEFPKEGPSILRIQQVVRGDSAAYFCASSPMGDRETQYFGPGTRLLVL.

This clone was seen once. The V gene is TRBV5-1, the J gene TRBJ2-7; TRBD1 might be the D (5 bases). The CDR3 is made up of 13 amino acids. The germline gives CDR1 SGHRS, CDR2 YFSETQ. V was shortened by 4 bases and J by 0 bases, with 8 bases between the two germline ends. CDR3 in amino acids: CASSMDNSYEQYF. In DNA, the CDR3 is TGCGCCAGCAGCATGGACAACTCCTACGAGCAGTACTTC.

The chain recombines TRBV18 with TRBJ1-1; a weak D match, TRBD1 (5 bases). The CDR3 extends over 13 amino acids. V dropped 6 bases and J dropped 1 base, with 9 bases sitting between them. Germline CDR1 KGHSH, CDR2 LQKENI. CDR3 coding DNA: TGTGCCAGCTCGCGAGGACAGAACACTGAAGCTTTCTTT. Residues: CASSRGQNTEAFF.

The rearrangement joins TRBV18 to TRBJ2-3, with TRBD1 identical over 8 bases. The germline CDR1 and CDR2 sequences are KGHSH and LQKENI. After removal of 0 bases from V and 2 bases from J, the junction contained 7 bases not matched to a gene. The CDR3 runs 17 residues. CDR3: CASSPPRTGQNTDTQYF. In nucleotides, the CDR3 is TGTGCCAGCTCACCACCCAGGACAGGGCAAAACACAGATACGCAGTATTTT.

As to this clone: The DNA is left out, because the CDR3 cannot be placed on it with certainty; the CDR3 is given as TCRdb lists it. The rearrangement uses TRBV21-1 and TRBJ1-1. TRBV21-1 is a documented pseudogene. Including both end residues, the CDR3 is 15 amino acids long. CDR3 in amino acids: CASSKVAGGNTEAFF.

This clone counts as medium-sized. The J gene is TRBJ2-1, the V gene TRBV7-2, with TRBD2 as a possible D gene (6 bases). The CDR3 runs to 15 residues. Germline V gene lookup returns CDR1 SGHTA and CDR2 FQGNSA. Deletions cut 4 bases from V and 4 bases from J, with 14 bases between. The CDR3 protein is CASSSAGLSYNEQFF. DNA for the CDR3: TGTGCCAGCAGCTCGGCGGGATTGTCTTACAATGAGCAGTTCTTC.

CDR3 region: CAWNRVSYNEQFF. The CDR3 DNA sequence: TGTGCCTGGAATCGCGTCTCCTACAATGAGCAGTTCTTC. The chain employs TRBV30 and TRBJ2-1; D gene uncertain. The V end lost 4 bases, the J end lost 0 bases, and 7 bases lay between the germline ends. Germline CDR1 and CDR2: GTSNPN and SVGIG (reference sequence). The CDR3 spans 13 residues.

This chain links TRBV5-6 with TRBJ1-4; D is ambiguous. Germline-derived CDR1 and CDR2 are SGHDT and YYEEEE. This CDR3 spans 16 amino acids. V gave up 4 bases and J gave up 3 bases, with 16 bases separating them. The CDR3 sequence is CASSAPHIAANEKLFF. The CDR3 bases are TGTGCCAGCAGCGCCCCCCACATCGCGGCTAATGAAAAACTGTTTTTT.